A selection of T cell receptor beta chains follows, all from one sample in a study of immune evolution from preneoplasia to lung adenocarcinoma. Clones were sequenced by immunoSEQ multiplex PCR, and TCRdb holds only the in-frame ones, with some missing. The sample has around 8,000 clones; approximately 83% are singletons. The sample consisted of FFPE minimally invasive lung adenocarcinoma tissue. The receptors come from a person aged 65 to 79 with lung adenocarcinoma. Each CDR3 is given without its conserved first and last residue. Each record gives: V gene, CDR3 length, J gene, D gene, CDR3 protein. D genes are given only for firm matches.

TRBV19	13	TRBJ2-7	-	ASSTSGLWNYEQY
TRBV6-5	12	TRBJ2-1	TRBD2	ASSYRTSGGLQF
TRBV15	13	TRBJ2-6	-	ATSRDNSGANVLT
TRBV11-2	13	TRBJ2-7	-	ASTGGLQYPYEQY
TRBV11-2	14	TRBJ2-7	TRBD2	ASSPRAAGGPREQY
TRBV29-1	12	TRBJ2-3	TRBD2	SVERTSSTDTQY
TRBV19	13	TRBJ2-1	-	ASSSDSSSYNEQF
TRBV9	14	TRBJ1-6	-	ASSVGGVVNNSPLH
TRBV6-5	13	TRBJ2-2	TRBD2	ASKKRTSLPGELF
TRBV29-1	11	TRBJ1-1	TRBD1	SGRQGAGTEAF
TRBV19	13	TRBJ1-3	-	ASSILWTSGNTIY
TRBV6-6	14	TRBJ2-4	TRBD2	ASSSLGGEGRGIQY
TRBV5-1	13	TRBJ2-5	-	ASSSQGLLQETQY
TRBV28	14	TRBJ1-1	-	ASSFGEPGTDTEAF
TRBV4-1	12	TRBJ2-7	-	ASSSPGPPYEQY
TRBV7-8	11	TRBJ1-2	-	ASSPRLGGGYT
TRBV27	12	TRBJ2-7	-	ASSPRIPSYEQY
TRBV5-1	12	TRBJ2-5	TRBD1	ASSFGQGGKTQY
TRBV7-2	14	TRBJ2-1	TRBD2	ASSPPRRGANNEQF
TRBV5-1	13	TRBJ2-5	-	ASSLAGPSGETQY